The 26 T cell receptor beta chains presented below share a single source sample, sequenced in a study of early T cells in non-severe SARS-CoV-2 infection. Each CDR3 protein gets one entry after TCRdb re-called the 5' RACE reads with MiXCR. The sample shows 25,000 to 35,000 distinct CDR3 sequences, less than 7.5% of them seen only once. Source material: whole blood. All receptors come from an adult who was a healthcare worker with PCR-confirmed SARS-CoV-2 infection or an uninfected control (not recorded which).

This clonotype was seen at least ten times. This chain's CDR3 is CASSLQLGQPQHF. CDR3 DNA: TGTGCCAGCAGTTTACAATTGGGTCAGCCCCAGCATTTT. V gene TRBV12-3 or TRBV12-4 combines with J gene TRBJ1-5; D is uncertain. The ends were cut back, 2 bases at V and 6 bases at J, with 8 bases in the middle. The CDR3 runs to 13 residues.

This clonotype was counted many times. This chain links TRBV7-2 with TRBJ1-6, with D tentatively TRBD1 (6 bases). V dropped 4 bases and J dropped 8 bases, with 18 bases sitting between them. The CDR3 extends over 16 amino acids. Germline CDR1 is SGHTA and CDR2 is FQGNSA. CDR3 sequence: CASSSVMGGQDSPLHF. CDR3 nucleotide sequence: TGTGCCAGCAGCTCGGTGATGGGGGGGCAAGATTCACCCCTCCACTTT.

This clonotype turned up a few times. The chain combines TRBV20-1 with TRBJ2-5, with 7 bases identical to TRBD2. The germline V gene encodes CDR1 DFQATT and CDR2 SNEGSKA (reference sequence). Trimming at V came to 0 bases and at J to 5 bases, leaving 9 bases not matched to a gene. The CDR3 loop spans 15 amino acids. The CDR3 region is CSARDPTSPGETQYF. The DNA for the CDR3 is TGCAGTGCTAGAGATCCGACTAGCCCGGGGGAGACCCAGTACTTC.

This clonotype was observed many times. The chain has TRBV27 and TRBJ2-1, with 9 bases lining up with TRBD1. This CDR3 has 16 residues. V dropped 6 bases and J dropped 3; count of bases not matched to a gene: 9. Germline loops: CDR1 MNHEY, CDR2 SMNVEV (reference sequence). The CDR3 DNA sequence: TGTGCCAGCAGATCCGACGGACAGGGGCTCTACAATGAGCAGTTCTTC. As protein: CASRSDGQGLYNEQFF.

The table lists this clonotype with many counts. The CDR3 region has the DNA TGTGCCAGCTTACGTAATCAGATGAACACTGAAGCTTTCTTT. Protein product: CASLRNQMNTEAFF. V is TRBV6-1 and J is TRBJ1-1; D gene uncertain. The CDR3 runs to 14 residues. V was clipped by 8 bases and J by 0 bases, with 13 bases between them. The germline gives CDR1 MNHNS, CDR2 SASEGT.

This clonotype was observed a few times. The DNA for the CDR3 is TGTGCCAGCAGCGTAGACGGGGCCGGGGGATACGAGCAGTACTTC. Its translation: CASSVDGAGGYEQYF. V and J are TRBV9 and TRBJ2-7, with D tentatively TRBD2 (6 bases). There are 15 residues in the CDR3. V shed 0 bases and J shed 4 bases, with 14 bases lying between them. CDR1 SGDLS and CDR2 YYNGEE come from the germline V gene.

This clonotype has ten or more counts. The chain links TRBV4-3 to TRBJ1-4, with TRBD1 matching over 7 bases. The ends lost 1 base at V and 4 bases at J; junction bases unmatched: 6. Per the germline V gene, CDR1 is LGHNA and CDR2 is YSLEER. This CDR3 region has 16 residues. CDR3 coding DNA: TGCGCCAGCAGCCAAGGAGCAGGGGGGATTAATGAAAAACTGTTTTTT. This translates into CASSQGAGGINEKLFF.

This clonotype occurred a few times. The chain links TRBV7-6 to TRBJ2-3, with no clear D. The CDR3 length is 12 residues. Germline V gene data show CDR1 as SGHVS and CDR2 as FNYEAQ. Trimming shortened V by 4 bases and J by 1 base, and 3 bases separated the two germline ends. Here the CDR3 reads CASSSRTDTQYF. DNA of the CDR3: TGTGCCAGCAGCTCCCGCACAGATACGCAGTATTTT. Supplemented by reference TRBV7-6 and TRBJ2-3, the full variable domain reads GAGVSQSPRYKVTKRGQDVALRCDPISGHVSLYWYRQALGQGPEFLTYFNYEAQQDKSGLPNDRFSAERPEGSISTLTIQRTEQRDSAMYRCASSSRTDTQYFGPGTRLTVL.

This clonotype was counted many times. The chain joins TRBV7-2 to TRBJ2-3; D might be TRBD2 (5 bases). This CDR3 region has 14 residues. CDR1 is SGHTA, CDR2 FQGNSA, per germline. V was clipped by 2 bases and J by 2 bases, with 8 bases between them. CDR3 in DNA: TGTGCCAGCAGCTTATCGGGAATCACAGATACGCAGTATTTT. It encodes CASSLSGITDTQYF.

This clonotype appeared a few times. The V and J genes are TRBV11-3 and TRBJ2-3; D may be TRBD2 (5 bases). V was trimmed by 4 bases and J by 6 bases, leaving 14 bases between them. From germline, CDR1 is SGHNT and CDR2 YENEEA. This CDR3 region has 14 residues. The CDR3 is CASSSRARGDTQYF. In DNA form, the CDR3 reads TGTGCCAGCAGCTCCCGGGCCCGCGGGGATACGCAGTATTTT.

At least ten counts were recorded for this clonotype. CDR3 DNA sequence: TGTGCCACCAGTGACACGACAGGGATAGAGACCCAGTACTTC. It codes for CATSDTTGIETQYF. This chain joins TRBV24-1 and TRBJ2-5; 7 bases line up with TRBD1. The V gene's germline CDR1 is KGHDR and CDR2 SFDVKD. The CDR3 is made up of 14 amino acids. The V and J ends lost 4 bases and 4 bases, in that order; junction bases with no gene match: 5.

The genes are TRBV28 and TRBJ2-3; D ambiguous. The CDR3 is 11 amino acids. Per germline, CDR1 MDHEN and CDR2 SYDVKM. V was cut by 10 bases and J by 0 bases, with 5 bases left in between. The CDR3: CAIGSTDTQYF. CDR3 sequence (DNA): TGTGCCATAGGCAGCACAGATACGCAGTATTTT.

This clonotype was detected ten times or more. The rearrangement uses TRBV7-6 and TRBJ2-3; possible D gene TRBD2, 5 bases. Germline values: CDR1 SGHVS, CDR2 FNYEAQ. The CDR3 length is 16 residues. V lost 1 base and J lost 4, with 15 bases in between. The CDR3 is CASSLEASRMSDTQYF. Here the CDR3 DNA reads TGTGCCAGCAGCTTAGAGGCTAGCAGGATGTCAGATACGCAGTATTTT.

This clonotype was observed at least ten times. The chain carries TRBV28 and TRBJ2-7; 7 positions match TRBD2. This CDR3 is 14 amino acids long. Germline V gives CDR1 MDHEN, CDR2 SYDVKM. V was clipped by 7 bases and J by 7 bases; unmatched bases: 13. The CDR3 reads CASKALGLLEEQYF. The DNA of the CDR3 is TGTGCCAGCAAAGCACTGGGACTACTCGAGGAGCAGTACTTC.

This clonotype was found many times. The CDR3 coding sequence is TGTGCCAGCTCACCCGGACATGGACAGGGGGGCAAAGAGACCCAGTACTTC. Protein: CASSPGHGQGGKETQYF. The chain carries TRBV18 and TRBJ2-5; 10 positions match TRBD1. Germline assignment: CDR1 KGHSH and CDR2 LQKENI. CDR3 length: 17 amino acids. Germline trimming cut 3 bases from V and 3 bases from J; bases unmatched to any gene: 10. The full variable domain, rest sourced from reference TRBV18 and TRBJ2-5, is NAGVMQNPRHLVRRRGQEARLRCSPMKGHSHVYWYRQLPEEGLKFMVYLQKENIIDESGMPKERFSAEFPKEGPSILRIQQVVRGDSAAYFCASSPGHGQGGKETQYFGPGTRLLVL.

This clonotype was seen at least ten times. The chain employs TRBV21-1 and TRBJ1-1; the table assigns TRBD1, which was not confirmed against the DNA. TRBV21-1 is a listed pseudogene. The CDR3 is 16 residues long. The CDR3 here is CASSVRDRGPYTEAFF. The CDR3 bases are TGTGCCAGCAGCGTCCGGGACAGGGGGCCGTACACTGAAGCTTTCTTT.

There are a few counts of this clonotype. The V call is TRBV6-1, the J call TRBJ1-1; no clear D gene. V was shortened by 0 bases and J by 1 base, with 3 bases between the two germline ends. The germline gives CDR1 MNHNS, CDR2 SASEGT. CDR3 size: 13 residues. CDR3 region: CASSEARNTEAFF. The CDR3 bases are TGTGCCAGCAGTGAAGCAAGGAACACTGAAGCTTTCTTT.

This clonotype was observed at least ten times. V gene TRBV3-1 combines with J gene TRBJ2-6; perhaps TRBD2 as D (5 bases). CDR3 length equals 15 residues. Trimming left V 4 bases short and J 2 bases short, with 9 bases between. CDR1 and CDR2 (germline): LGHDT, YNNKEL (reference sequence). The CDR3 spells CASSPLLAGANVLTF. The CDR3 coding sequence is TGTGCCAGCAGCCCCTTACTAGCTGGGGCCAACGTCCTGACTTTC. The whole variable domain, remainder taken from reference TRBV3-1 and TRBJ2-6, is DTAVSQTPKYLVTQMGNDKSIKCEQNLGHDTMYWYKQDSKKFLKIMFSYNNKELIINETVPNRFSPKSPDKAHLNLHINSLELGDSAVYFCASSPLLAGANVLTFGAGSRLTVL.

This clonotype was detected many times. This chain links TRBV7-9 with TRBJ2-3; 9 nucleotides align to TRBD1. Germline V gene data show CDR1 as SEHNR and CDR2 as FQNEAQ (reference sequence). J was trimmed by 4 bases and V by 3 bases; bases with no gene match: 2. The CDR3 runs 14 residues. CDR3 residues: CASSLGQGPDTQYF. CDR3 nucleotide sequence: TGTGCCAGCAGCTTGGGACAGGGCCCAGATACGCAGTATTTT.

V gene TRBV29-1 combines with J gene TRBJ2-4; TRBD2 might be the D (5 bases). The CDR3 has 16 amino acids. Between the trimmed V and J ends, which lost 4 bases and 3 bases, there was a span of 19 bases. Looked up from germline, CDR1 is SQVTM and CDR2 is ANQGSEA. CDR3 residues: CSVGVFRGVDKNIQYF. DNA for the CDR3: TGCAGCGTTGGCGTGTTCCGGGGAGTGGACAAAAACATTCAGTACTTC.

The genes are TRBV4-3 and TRBJ2-7; a possible D gene is TRBD1 (5 bases). The CDR3 is 14 residues long. Trimming left V 0 bases short and J 2 bases short, with 8 bases between. The germline gives CDR1 LGHNA, CDR2 YSLEER. CDR3 sequence (DNA): TGCGCCAGCAGCCAAGACCCAGGGACCTACGAGCAGTACTTC. Translating gives CASSQDPGTYEQYF.

By sample fraction, this clonotype is medium-sized. This rearrangement joins TRBV6-1 to TRBJ2-7; D possibly corresponds to TRBD2 (5 bases). Trimming took off 6 bases at V and 3 bases at J, with 15 bases between the two ends. Germline loops: CDR1 MNHNS, CDR2 SASEGT. The CDR3 runs to 14 residues. CDR3 protein: CASRKNTGNYEQYF. The CDR3 coding sequence is TGTGCCAGCAGAAAGAACACGGGAAACTACGAGCAGTACTTC.

This clonotype was detected many times. The gene calls are TRBV27 and TRBJ1-5; the D gene is possibly TRBD1 (5 bases). Germline lookup yields CDR1 MNHEY and CDR2 SMNVEV (reference sequence). The V end lost 2 bases, the J end lost 7 bases, and 15 bases lay between the germline ends. CDR3 length: 15 amino acids. CDR3 region: CASSLIAGFGQPQHF. In DNA form, the CDR3 reads TGTGCCAGCAGTTTAATCGCAGGGTTCGGGCAGCCCCAGCATTTT.

This clonotype has ten or more counts. V is TRBV20-1 and J is TRBJ2-7; 11 bases align to TRBD2. CDR3 length equals 15 residues. The ends lost 3 bases at V and 6 bases at J; junction bases unmatched: 10. The germline CDR1 and CDR2 sequences are DFQATT and SNEGSKA (reference sequence). DNA for the CDR3: TGCAGTGCTAGGGTATGGGCGGGACTAGCGGCCGAGCAGTACTTC. This encodes CSARVWAGLAAEQYF.

The chain carries TRBV29-1 and TRBJ2-1; 7 nucleotides match TRBD1. The length of the CDR3 is 10 residues. The V gene end was trimmed by 3 bases and the J gene end by 15 bases; junction bases not matched to a gene: 5. Germline V gene sequence: CDR1 SQVTM, CDR2 ANQGSEA. CDR3 sequence: CSVDTGVRFF. The CDR3 DNA follows: TGCAGCGTTGATACAGGGGTAAGGTTCTTC.

The table lists this clonotype with many counts. The chain uses TRBV7-2 and TRBJ2-7; 7 positions agree with TRBD1. The length of the CDR3 is 15 residues. V shed 2 bases and J 1 base; nucleotides not matched to a gene: 5. Germline loops: CDR1 SGHTA, CDR2 FQGNSA. The CDR3 protein is CASSLPQTGSYEQYF. The CDR3, as DNA: TGTGCCAGCAGCTTACCTCAGACAGGGTCCTACGAGCAGTACTTC. The full variable domain, in which reference TRBV7-2 and TRBJ2-7 provide the parts outside the CDR3, is GAGVSQSPSNKVTEKGKDVELRCDPISGHTALYWYRQSLGQGLEFLIYFQGNSAPDKSGLPSDRFSAERTGGSVSTLTIQRTQQEDSAVYLCASSLPQTGSYEQYFGPGTRLTVT.